This T cell receptor beta chain was identified in a study of T cell repertoires in cytomegalovirus infection (dated by TCRdb to the late 2010s). Turning to the overall study: Peptide stimulations targeted recently identified HLA-C-restricted CMV epitopes, whose presentation resists viral immunomodulation, together with well-studied HLA-B-restricted epitopes. The HLA type of each donor mattered for the analysis, because public TCR beta signatures pointed to carriage of CMV infection along with the matching HLA type. General conclusions and limits of the study: In both this cohort and an independent roughly 350-donor cohort, the cumulative frequency of public TCR beta family members distinguished carriers of CMV infection plus the relevant HLA type. In the ex vivo response, HLA-C-restricted CMV-specific TCR beta clonotypes were dominant, and in two of eight donors the single most frequent clonotype came from this HLA-C-restricted group.

Concerning this clonotype: This clone's antigen is unknown. No much larger clonotype is one base removed from it; base qualities were not supplied.

The CDR3 sequence holds 14 residues, the cysteine and phenylalanine included. Solely the CDR3 DNA is kept, with 42 bases framed from the first base. V is shortened by 3 bases, J by 6 bases, and the region joining them spans 14 bases. The germline V gene sets CDR1 to MGHRA and CDR2 to YSYEKL. What the treatment or condition label conveys for this sample: in vitro stimulation with specific CMV peptide epitopes to enrich CMV-specific T cells. The sequencing machine was an Illumina HiSeq 1500. Through fastp at Q25 and MiXCR, TCRdb rebuilt clones from the public reads, retaining in-frame beta chains. CDR3 protein sequences are deduplicated, and each keeps its most common genes and DNA. The sample table shows about 900,000 distinct CDR3 sequences, and around 29% are seen once. The ten largest clones take up over 12% of the sample.

The source material was cultured CD8+ T cells from PBMCs, sampled from culture after CMV antigen stimulation. This sequence originates from a human donor in good health (CMV status not recorded). Some clones in this sample may be carry-over from other donors' samples. Rearrangement joined TRBV4-1 to TRBJ1-2; a confident D gene designation cannot be given. The bases are TGCGCCAGCAGCCAGACCGTAAGGCTGGATGGCTACACCTTC. This encodes CASSQTVRLDGYTF.